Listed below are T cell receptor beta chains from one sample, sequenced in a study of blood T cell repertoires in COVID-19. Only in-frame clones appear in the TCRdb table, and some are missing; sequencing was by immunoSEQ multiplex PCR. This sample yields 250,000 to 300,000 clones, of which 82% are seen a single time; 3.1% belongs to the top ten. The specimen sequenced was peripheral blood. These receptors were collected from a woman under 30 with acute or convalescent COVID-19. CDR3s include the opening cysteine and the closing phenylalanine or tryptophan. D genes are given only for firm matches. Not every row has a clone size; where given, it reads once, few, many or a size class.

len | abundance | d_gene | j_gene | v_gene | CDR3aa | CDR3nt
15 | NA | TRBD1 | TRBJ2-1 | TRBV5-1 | CASRPPGQGLNEQFF | TGCGCCAGCAGGCCTCCGGGACAGGGGTTGAATGAGCAGTTCTTC
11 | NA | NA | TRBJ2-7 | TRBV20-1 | CSASSVYEQYF | TGCAGTGCTAGTTCCGTCTACGAGCAGTACTTC
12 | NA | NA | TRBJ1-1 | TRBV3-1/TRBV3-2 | CARAPRYAEAFF | TGTGCCAGGGCCCCCAGGTACGCTGAAGCTTTCTTT
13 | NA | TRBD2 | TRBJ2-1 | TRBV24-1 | CATSAGGRNEQFF | TGTGCCACCAGTGCCGGCGGGAGGAATGAGCAGTTCTTC
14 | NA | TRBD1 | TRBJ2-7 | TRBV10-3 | CAISEQGAGYEQYF | TGTGCCATCAGTGAACAGGGGGCAGGATACGAGCAGTACTTC
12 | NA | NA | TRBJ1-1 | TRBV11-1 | CASSLGDTEAFF | TGTGCCAGCAGCTTAGGAGACACTGAAGCTTTCTTT
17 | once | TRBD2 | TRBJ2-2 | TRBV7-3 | CASSPVTSGTNTGELFF | TGTGCCAGCAGCCCGGTCACTAGCGGGACGAACACCGGGGAGCTGTTTTTT
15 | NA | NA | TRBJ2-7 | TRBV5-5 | CASSLGLVSSYEQYF | TGTGCCAGCAGCTTGGGACTAGTTAGCTCCTACGAGCAGTACTTC
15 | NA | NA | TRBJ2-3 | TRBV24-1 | CATSAGTGNADTQYF | TGTGCCACCAGTGCCGGAACAGGGAACGCAGATACGCAGTATTTT
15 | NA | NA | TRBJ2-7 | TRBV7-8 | CASSWTTSTTYEQYF | TGTGCCAGCAGCTGGACAACCTCCACTACCTACGAGCAGTACTTC
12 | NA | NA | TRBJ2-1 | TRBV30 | CAWGLLGPEQFF | TGTGCCTGGGGCCTCTTGGGGCCCGAGCAGTTCTTC
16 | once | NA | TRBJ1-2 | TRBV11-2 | CASSLAGDGSYYGYTF | TGTGCCAGCAGCTTAGCGGGGGACGGATCCTATTATGGCTACACCTTC
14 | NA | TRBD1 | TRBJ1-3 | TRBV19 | CASKGQGTGNTIYF | TGTGCCAGCAAGGGACAGGGAACTGGAAACACCATATATTTT
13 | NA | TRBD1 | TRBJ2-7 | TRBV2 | CASGQGLTYEQYF | TGTGCCAGCGGACAGGGGTTAACCTACGAGCAGTACTTC
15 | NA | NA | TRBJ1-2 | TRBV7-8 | CASSLVGRGQYGYTF | TGTGCCAGCAGCTTAGTAGGCAGGGGCCAATATGGCTACACCTTC
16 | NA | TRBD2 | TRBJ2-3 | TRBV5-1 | CASSLEAGVGTDTQYF | TGCGCCAGCAGCTTGGAGGCGGGAGTGGGAACAGATACGCAGTATTTT
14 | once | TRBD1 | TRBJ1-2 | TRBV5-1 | CASSLAGGSYGYTF | TGCGCCAGCAGCTTGGCAGGGGGCAGCTATGGCTACACCTTC
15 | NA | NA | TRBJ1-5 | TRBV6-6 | CASDGAMARNQPQHF | TGTGCCAGCGATGGGGCCATGGCTCGCAATCAGCCCCAGCATTTT
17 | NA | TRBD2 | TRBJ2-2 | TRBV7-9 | CASSPPSGGSGTGELFF | TGTGCCAGCAGCCCGCCTAGCGGGGGATCCGGGACCGGGGAGCTGTTTTTT
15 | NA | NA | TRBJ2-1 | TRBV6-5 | CASSYSSSSIHEQFF | TGTGCCAGCAGTTACTCGTCCTCTAGCATCCATGAGCAGTTCTTC
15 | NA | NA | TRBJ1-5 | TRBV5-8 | CASSLRLGPNQPQHF | TGTGCCAGCAGCTTGAGGCTGGGGCCCAATCAGCCCCAGCATTTT
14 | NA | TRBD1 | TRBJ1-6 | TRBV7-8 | CASSPRQGASPLHF | TGTGCCAGCAGCCCACGACAGGGGGCGTCACCCCTCCACTTT
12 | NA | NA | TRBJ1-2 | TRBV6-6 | CASKPGGEGYTF | TGTGCCAGCAAACCGGGAGGGGAAGGCTACACCTTC
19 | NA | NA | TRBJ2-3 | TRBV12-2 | CASRPTMRLAGGKTDTQYF | TGTGCAAGTCGCCCAACGATGCGTCTAGCGGGAGGTAAAACAGATACGCAGTATTTT
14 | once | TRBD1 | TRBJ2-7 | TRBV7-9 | CASSPETGPYEQYF | TGTGCCAGCAGCCCAGAGACAGGGCCCTACGAGCAGTACTTC
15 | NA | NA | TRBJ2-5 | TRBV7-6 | CASSHEAGQQETQYF | TGTGCCAGCAGCCACGAGGCAGGACAGCAAGAGACCCAGTACTTC
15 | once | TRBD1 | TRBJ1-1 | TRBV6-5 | CASSYSTGGQKMAFF | TGTGCCAGCAGTTACTCGACAGGGGGTCAGAAGATGGCTTTCTTT
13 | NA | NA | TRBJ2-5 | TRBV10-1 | CASSDWSTETQYF | TGCGCCAGCAGTGATTGGAGCACGGAGACCCAGTACTTC
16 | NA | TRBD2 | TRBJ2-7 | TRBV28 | CASSLTREGFSYEQYF | TGTGCCAGCAGTTTAACGCGGGAGGGCTTTTCCTACGAGCAGTACTTC
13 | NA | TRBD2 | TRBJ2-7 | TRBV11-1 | CASSLAGGDEQYF | TGTGCCAGCAGCTTAGCGGGAGGGGACGAGCAGTACTTC
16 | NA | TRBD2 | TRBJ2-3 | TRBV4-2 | CASSHTMTSGADTQYF | TGTGCCAGCAGCCATACTATGACTAGCGGGGCAGATACGCAGTATTTT
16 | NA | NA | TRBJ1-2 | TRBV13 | CASSSPRLIANYGYTF | TGTGCCAGCAGCTCCCCGCGGTTAATCGCTAACTATGGCTACACCTTC
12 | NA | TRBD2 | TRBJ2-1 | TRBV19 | CASSILADEQFF | TGTGCCAGTAGTATACTAGCGGATGAGCAGTTCTTC
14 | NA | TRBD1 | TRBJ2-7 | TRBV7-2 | CASSRGQGAYEQYF | TGTGCCAGCAGCCGCGGGCAGGGGGCCTACGAGCAGTACTTC
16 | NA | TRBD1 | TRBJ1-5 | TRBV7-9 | CASSLSGQGFNQPQHF | TGTGCCAGCAGCTTAAGCGGACAGGGGTTCAATCAGCCCCAGCATTTT
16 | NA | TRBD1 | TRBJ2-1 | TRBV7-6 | CASSSLGTGAYNEQFF | TGTGCCAGCAGCTCATTAGGGACAGGGGCTTACAATGAGCAGTTCTTC
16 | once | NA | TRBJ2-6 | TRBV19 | CASRITPQSGANVLTF | TGTGCCAGTCGAATCACCCCCCAGTCTGGGGCCAACGTCCTGACTTTC
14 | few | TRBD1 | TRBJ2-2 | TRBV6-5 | CASSDRVGTGELFF | TGTGCCAGCAGCGACAGGGTGGGCACCGGGGAGCTGTTTTTT
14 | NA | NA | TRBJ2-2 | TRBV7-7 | CASSQSLSSGELFF | TGTGCTAGCAGCCAGTCCTTAAGTTCCGGGGAGCTGTTTTTT
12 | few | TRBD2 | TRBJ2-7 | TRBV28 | CASGTSVYEQYF | TGTGCCAGCGGGACTAGTGTCTACGAGCAGTACTTC
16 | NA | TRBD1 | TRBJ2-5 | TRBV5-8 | CASSTMGTGNKETQYF | TGTGCCAGCAGCACAATGGGGACAGGGAATAAAGAGACCCAGTACTTC
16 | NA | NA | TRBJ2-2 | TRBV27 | CASSRGSGLDTGELFF | TGTGCCAGCAGTCGGGGATCGGGCCTGGACACCGGGGAGCTGTTTTTT
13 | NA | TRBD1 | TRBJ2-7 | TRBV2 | CASSDGTEYEQYF | TGTGCCAGCAGTGACGGGACAGAGTACGAGCAGTACTTC
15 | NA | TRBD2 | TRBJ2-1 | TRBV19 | CASSMASGIYNEQFF | TGTGCCAGTAGTATGGCTAGCGGGATCTACAATGAGCAGTTCTTC
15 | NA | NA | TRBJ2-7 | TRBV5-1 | CASSLVGRSSYEQYF | TGCGCCAGCAGCTTGGTGGGGCGGAGCTCCTACGAGCAGTACTTC
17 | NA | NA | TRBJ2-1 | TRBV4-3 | CASSQALTSLSLNEQFF | TGCGCCAGCAGCCAAGCTTTGACTAGTCTATCCCTCAATGAGCAGTTCTTC
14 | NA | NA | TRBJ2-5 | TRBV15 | CATTRWTVGETQYF | TGTGCCACCACCCGCTGGACAGTCGGGGAGACCCAGTACTTC
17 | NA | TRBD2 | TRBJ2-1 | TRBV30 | CAWRPPGLAGIVNEQFF | TGTGCCTGGAGACCCCCGGGACTAGCGGGAATCGTGAATGAGCAGTTCTTC
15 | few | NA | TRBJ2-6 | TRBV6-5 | CASRTTGTGANVLTF | TGTGCCAGCAGAACAACGGGTACTGGGGCCAACGTCCTGACTTTC
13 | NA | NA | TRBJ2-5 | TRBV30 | CAWSARLGETQYF | TGTGCCTGGAGTGCTAGACTTGGAGAGACCCAGTACTTC
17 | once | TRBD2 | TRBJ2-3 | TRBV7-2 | CASSLVSSGRVADTQYF | TGTGCCAGCAGCTTAGTGTCCAGCGGGAGGGTCGCAGATACGCAGTATTTT
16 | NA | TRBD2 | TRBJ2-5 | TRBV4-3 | CASSQELAAKQETQYF | TGCGCCAGCAGCCAAGAACTAGCGGCCAAACAAGAGACCCAGTACTTC
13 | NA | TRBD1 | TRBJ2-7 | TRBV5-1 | CASSRDSLIEQYF | TGCGCCAGCAGCCGGGACAGCCTAATCGAGCAGTACTTC